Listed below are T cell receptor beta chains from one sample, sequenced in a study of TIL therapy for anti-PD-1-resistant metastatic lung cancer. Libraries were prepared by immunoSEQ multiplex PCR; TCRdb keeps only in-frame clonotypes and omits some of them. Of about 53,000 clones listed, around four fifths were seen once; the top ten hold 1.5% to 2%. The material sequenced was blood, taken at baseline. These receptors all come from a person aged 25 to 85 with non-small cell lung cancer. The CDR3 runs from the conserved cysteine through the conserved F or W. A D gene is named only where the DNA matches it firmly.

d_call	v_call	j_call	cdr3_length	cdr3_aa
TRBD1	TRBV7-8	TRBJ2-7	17	CASSSGTGGLPPDEQYF
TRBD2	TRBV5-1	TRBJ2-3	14	CASSEGTSKDTQYF
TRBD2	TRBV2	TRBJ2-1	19	CASSERTSGRSGPYNEQFF
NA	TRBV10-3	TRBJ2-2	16	CAISESTGTRSGELFF
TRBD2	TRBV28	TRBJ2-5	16	CASSPSGTRRTETQYF
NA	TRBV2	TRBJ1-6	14	CASRVPGKNSPLHF
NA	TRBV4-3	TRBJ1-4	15	CASSLNRGPNEKLFF
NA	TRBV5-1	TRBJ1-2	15	CASSWTAMTPEGYTF
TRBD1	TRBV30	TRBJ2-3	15	CAWSKGQGAADTQYF
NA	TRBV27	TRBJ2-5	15	CASSPNPRGDGTQYF
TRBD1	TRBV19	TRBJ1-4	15	CASRTGTGSNEKLFF
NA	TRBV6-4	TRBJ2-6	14	CASSESSGANVLTF
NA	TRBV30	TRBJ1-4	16	CAWNKRTYATNEKLFF
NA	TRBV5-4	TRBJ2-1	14	CASSSPGPWNEQFF
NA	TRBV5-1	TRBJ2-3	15	CASHQGPLNPDTQYF
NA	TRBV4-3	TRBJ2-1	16	CASSQDGGFSYNEQFF
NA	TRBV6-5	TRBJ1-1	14	CASSYGGVNTEAFF
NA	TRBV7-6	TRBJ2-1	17	CASSLRGGQSSYNEQFF
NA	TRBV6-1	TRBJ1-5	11	CASSESQPQHF
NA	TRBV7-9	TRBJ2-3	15	CASSLATATGDTQYF
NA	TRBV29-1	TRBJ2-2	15	CSVESGHLNTGELFF
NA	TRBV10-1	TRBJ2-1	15	CASRRGGSSYNEQFF
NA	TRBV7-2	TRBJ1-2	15	CASSPNTIGDYGYTF
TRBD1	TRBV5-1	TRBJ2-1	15	CASSLGTVSYNEQFF